This passage covers 5 T cell receptor beta chains from one sample sequenced in a study of T cell responses to AZD1222 COVID-19 vaccine. The repertoire was sequenced with immunoSEQ multiplex PCR; TCRdb's copy has only in-frame clones and lacks some. The top ten clones hold approximately 1.3% of a sample with approximately 110,000 clones, more than 90% of them seen once. The input for sequencing was peripheral blood, taken on day 0 of AZD1222 vaccination. These receptors were obtained from an adult in good health.

The V gene is TRBV7-9, the J gene TRBJ2-5, with 8 positions matching TRBD2. Trimming removed 2 bases from V and 1 base from J; junction bases left unmatched: 12. CDR1 and CDR2 from the germline V gene are SEHNR and FQNEAQ (reference sequence). The CDR3 is made up of 18 amino acids. CDR3 amino acids: CASSLRRGATSGQETQYF. For the CDR3, the DNA is TGTGCCAGCAGCTTAAGAAGGGGGGCCACTAGCGGCCAAGAGACCCAGTACTTC.

This chain links TRBV6-2 or TRBV6-3 with TRBJ2-3; D remains unclear. Per germline, CDR1 MNHEY and CDR2 SVGEGT. This CDR3 is 17 amino acids long. Trimming took 0 bases from V and 6 from J, leaving 19 bases between them. The CDR3: CASSYSLLALLEDTQYF. In DNA, the CDR3 is TGTGCCAGCAGTTACTCTCTGCTCGCCCTTCTAGAGGATACGCAGTATTTT.

The chain recombines TRBV4-2 with TRBJ2-3, with 7 bases that match TRBD1. The trim removed 4 bases at V and 5 bases at J, leaving 6 bases unmatched. The CDR3 totals 14 residues. Germline V gene sequence: CDR1 LGHNA, CDR2 YNFKEQ. This CDR3 is CASSPYRGVDTQYF. As DNA, the CDR3 is TGTGCCAGCAGCCCTTACAGGGGCGTAGATACGCAGTATTTT.

This chain links TRBV29-1 with TRBJ2-1; TRBD2 agrees at 7 bases. The CDR3 has 16 amino acids. Germline CDR1 and CDR2: SQVTM and ANQGSEA. The V segment lost 1 base and the J segment 2 bases; nucleotides outside the gene matches: 8. The CDR3 sequence: CSVEGPAGVAYNEQFF. The CDR3 DNA is TGCAGCGTTGAAGGGCCGGCGGGAGTGGCCTACAATGAGCAGTTCTTC.

This sequence joins TRBV7-3 and TRBJ2-3; a possible D gene is TRBD1 (6 bases). Germline CDR1 and CDR2: SGHTA and FQGTGA. The CDR3 covers 15 residues. The V and J ends lost 4 bases and 1 base respectively, with 12 bases between them. CDR3 sequence (DNA): TGTGCCAGCAGCTCCTTAGCAGGGGGCACAGATACGCAGTATTTT. Protein sequence: CASSSLAGGTDTQYF.